This T cell receptor beta chain was observed in a study of blood T cell repertoires in COVID-19 (dated by TCRdb to 2019 to 2021). Some background on the complete study: The collaborator samples originated in the United States, Italy and Spain and spanned the acute and convalescent phases of COVID-19. The prospective study material was composed of cDNA or gDNA derived from T cells, B-cell-depleted T cells, or PBMCs. Deeply sampled blood TCRbeta repertoires from subjects exposed to, actively infected with, or recovered from COVID-19 were included in the dataset. The repertoires were released in a freely available public database intended as a resource for research on the immune response to SARS-CoV-2. The samples were drawn from two sources: the first 160 participants of the ongoing ImmuneRACE study, and some 1,300 subjects contributed by 6 global collaborators. The sample metadata nearly always contained a de-identified subject ID, COVID-19 status, age in years and sex. Where available, HLA class I and class II types were taken from metadata supplied by the sample provider and were not determined by assay-based typing. What the research found in general, with its limitations: The amount of clinical and demographic metadata varied by source and participant and was provided uncurated.

TCRbeta CDR3 regions were amplified from genomic DNA by means of the immunoSEQ Assay, a bias-controlled multiplex PCR. Per the authors' processing: Nucleated cell counts per sample were estimated from amplification of reference gene primers within the assay. To quantify the absolute abundance of each unique TCRbeta CDR3 rearrangement, sequence reads were collapsed and filtered. For each sample, productive Simpson clonality was calculated as the square root of Simpson's diversity index across productive rearrangements. TCRdb mirrors the immuneACCESS table, restricted to in-frame sequences. Some clones are absent from its copies; in checked studies, under half trace to an unresolved V gene, and the reason for the others is unknown. That table gives V, J and clone size, and the DNA gave D and trimming. Counted in this sample were around 100,000 clones; 87% of them appeared once. 11% of the sample belongs to the ten largest clones.

Remarks on this clone: The specificity of this receptor is unknown. No base quality information exists; no much larger clone differs at one position.

From its cysteine to its phenylalanine, the CDR3 spans 16 amino acids. Here the CDR3 DNA is all that survives: 48 bases in frame from base 1. V lost 0 bases and J lost 9 bases, and the count of bases not matched to a germline gene is 5. For CDR1 and CDR2, the germline V gene lists MNHEY and SVGAGI. Each collaborating institution followed its own protocols to collect whole blood in K2EDTA tubes. For TCRbeta analysis, collaborators shipped samples as frozen whole blood, isolated PBMCs, or DNA extracted from either of those sample types. Sample: peripheral blood. Recombination connected TRBV6-5 to TRBJ1-6, with 10 bases matching TRBD1. The clonotype originates from a woman younger than 45 with acute or convalescent COVID-19. The base sequence is TGTGCCAGCAGTTACTCGGGTAGGACAGGGGGTTCACCCCTCCACTTT. Its translation reads: CASSYSGRTGGSPLHF.